This T cell receptor beta chain was identified in a study of blood T cell repertoires in COVID-19. About the research overall: PBMCs, B-cell-depleted T cells, or T cells were the source of the cDNA or gDNA that made up the material.

Original data processing: Cell counts per sample came from amplifying reference gene primers. Here immunoSEQ multiplex PCR was the method, and the copy in TCRdb shows in-frame clones only, minus some. The D gene and trimming were derived from the DNA, and the V and J assignments and clone size from that table. The sample carries 100,000 to 150,000 clones, over 75% recorded once. This receptor was taken from a man aged 55 to 70 with acute or convalescent COVID-19. The sample taken for sequencing was peripheral blood.

CDR3 nucleotide sequence: TGCGCCAGCAGCCCGGGACTAGCAGGAATTAGTGGAGATACGCAGTATTTT. Translated: CASSPGLAGISGDTQYF. This rearrangement joins TRBV5-1 to TRBJ2-3; 9 bases align to TRBD2. The CDR3 has 17 residues. CDR1 SGHRS and CDR2 YFSETQ come from the germline V gene. Trimming took 4 bases from V and 5 from J; bases not matched to a gene: 14.